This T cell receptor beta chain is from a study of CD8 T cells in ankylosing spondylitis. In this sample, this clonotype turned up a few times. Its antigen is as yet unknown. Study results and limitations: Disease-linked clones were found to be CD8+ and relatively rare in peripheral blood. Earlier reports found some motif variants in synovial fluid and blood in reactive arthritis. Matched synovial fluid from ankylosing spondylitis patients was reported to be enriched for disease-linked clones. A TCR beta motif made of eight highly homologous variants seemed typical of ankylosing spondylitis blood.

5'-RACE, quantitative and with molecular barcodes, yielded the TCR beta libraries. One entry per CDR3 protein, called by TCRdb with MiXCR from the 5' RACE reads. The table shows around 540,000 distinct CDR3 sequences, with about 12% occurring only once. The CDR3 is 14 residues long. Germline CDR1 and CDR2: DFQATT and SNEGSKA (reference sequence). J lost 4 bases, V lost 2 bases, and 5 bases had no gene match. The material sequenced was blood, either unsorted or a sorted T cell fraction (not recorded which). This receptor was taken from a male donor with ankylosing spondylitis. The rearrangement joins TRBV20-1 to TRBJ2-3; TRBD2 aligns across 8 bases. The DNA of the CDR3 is TGCAGTGCTAGATATAGCGGGGACTCAGATACGCAGTATTTT. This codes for CSARYSGDSDTQYF.